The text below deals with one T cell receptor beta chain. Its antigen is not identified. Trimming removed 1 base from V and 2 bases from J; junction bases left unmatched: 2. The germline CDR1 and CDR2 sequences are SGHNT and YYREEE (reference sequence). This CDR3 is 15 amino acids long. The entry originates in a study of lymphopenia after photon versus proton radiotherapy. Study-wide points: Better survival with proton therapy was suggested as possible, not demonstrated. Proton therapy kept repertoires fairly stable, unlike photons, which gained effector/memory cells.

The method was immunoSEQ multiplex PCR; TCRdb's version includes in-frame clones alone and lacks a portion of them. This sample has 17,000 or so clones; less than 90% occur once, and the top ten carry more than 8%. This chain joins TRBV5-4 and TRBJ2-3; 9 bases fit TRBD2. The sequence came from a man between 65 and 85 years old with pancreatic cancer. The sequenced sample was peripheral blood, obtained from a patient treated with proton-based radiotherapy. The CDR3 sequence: CASSLSGGITDTQYF. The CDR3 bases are TGTGCCAGCAGCTTGAGCGGGGGGATCACAGATACGCAGTATTTT.